This T cell receptor (beta chain) is from a study of identical twins. A universal primer site came from template switching; cDNA carried unique molecular identifiers. Via MiXCR, TCRdb re-called the 5' RACE reads, giving one row per CDR3 protein. The profile covers about 530,000 distinct CDR3 sequences, with about 22% appearing a single time and approximately 0.52% taken by the ten largest. Germline V gene data show CDR1 as MDHEN and CDR2 as SYDVKM. CDR3 length: 17 residues. The germline V and J ends were trimmed by 4 bases and 0 bases, with 17 bases remaining between them. This clonotype was recorded a few times. The sample was also linked to a second study, of yellow fever vaccine responses in identical twins. In that study: As reported, the vaccine T cell response of twins seemed partly convergent and partly personalized.

The receptor was derived from a woman aged 18-29 years in good health. The rearrangement uses TRBV28 and TRBJ2-3; no clear D gene. Sequencing input: CD4+ T cells sorted from blood. The CDR3 protein is CASSSAGSGRSTDTQYF. As DNA, the CDR3 is TGTGCCAGCAGTTCAGCCGGGTCGGGCAGAAGCACAGATACGCAGTATTTT.